This T cell receptor (beta chain) was recorded in a study of technical replicates of blood from a handful of donors. The CDR3 runs 15 residues. In germline, CDR1 is SGHDT, CDR2 YYEEEE. With 3 bases clipped from V and 2 bases from J, the junction kept 3 bases outside the gene matches. The table came from immunoSEQ multiplex PCR; TCRdb's copy has only in-frame clones and leaves some out. The repertoire includes around 83,000 clones, more than 90% of them detected once, and over 0.2% sits in the top ten. This chain connects TRBV5-6 to TRBJ1-5, with TRBD1 matching 9 bases. The TCR comes from a human donor in good health. Sequenced material: T cells isolated from PBMCs. For the CDR3, the DNA is TGTGCCAGCAGCTGGTGGACAGGGGGCAATCAGCCCCAGCATTTT. Translation: CASSWWTGGNQPQHF. The variable domain in full, with the rest retrieved from reference TRBV5-6 and TRBJ1-5, is DAGVTQSPTHLIKTRGQQVTLRCSPKSGHDTVSWYQQALGQGPQFIFQYYEEEERQRGNFPDRFSGHQFPNYSSELNVNALLLGDSALYLCASSWWTGGNQPQHFGDGTRLSIL.